The following is a T cell receptor (beta chain) sequence with its context. Time point specified: persistent/refractory GD, antithyroid drugs over 5 years with positive TRAb. PBMC-derived RNA was used for the TCR library. The data belong to a study of regulatory T cells in long-lasting Graves disease. CDR3-region Arm-PCR and iRepertoire HTBI primers produced the TCR beta libraries. TCRdb fed the multiplex PCR reads into MiXCR, producing one record per CDR3 protein. Of 650,000 to 700,000 distinct CDR3 sequences listed, about 32% are singletons. The germline V gene encodes CDR1 DFQATT and CDR2 SNEGSKA (reference sequence). The CDR3 runs 15 residues. V lost 0 bases to trimming and J lost 2 bases, with 11 bases between them.

Here the sequenced sample was peripheral blood mononuclear cells (PBMCs), taken when the disease was refractory, from a patient treated with antithyroid drugs. The sequence came from a female donor with Graves disease. The V call is TRBV20-1, the J call TRBJ1-5, with D possibly TRBD1 on 6 matching bases. CDR3 coding DNA: TGCAGTGCTAGAGAAAGGGGGTGGGGCAATCAGCCCCAGCATTTT. This sequence encodes CSARERGWGNQPQHF.